This T cell receptor beta chain was recovered during a study of T cells expressing NK-cell markers. Study conclusions and caveats: Dominant NKG2C+ clonotypes in six donors made up 1.0-7.0% of CD8+ T cells. The study did not resolve the HCMV specificity of expanded NKG2C+ T cell clones.

Comment on this clonotype: Its antigen is still unknown.

Production of TCR beta cDNA relied on 5'RACE template switching with UMIs. TCRdb reworked the 5' RACE reads into one entry per CDR3 protein, no DNA. The listing records 250,000 to 300,000 distinct CDR3 sequences. This clonotype was sampled from a woman aged 18-70 years in good health. Sample: blood T cells: a sorted CD56 or NKG2C T cell subset, CD4+ or CD8+ T cells, or bulk PBMC T cells (not recorded which).

The CDR3 here is CASSFRTHQETQYF. The rearrangement links TRBV11-2 to TRBJ2-5; TCRdb outputs TRBD1, but without DNA this stays unchecked. Germline CDR1 is SGHAT and CDR2 is FQNNGV. There are 14 residues in the CDR3.